This T cell receptor beta chain was observed in a study of cytomegalovirus exposure and HLA in healthy donors. The V gene end was trimmed by 3 bases and the J gene end by 6 bases; junction bases not matched to a gene: 8. CDR1 MDHEN and CDR2 SYDVKM come from the germline V gene. This CDR3 has 15 residues. Notes on the study in general: Looking again later, the authors saw that most CMV-associated TCR beta chains seemed HLA-restricted.

Of note for this clone: The antigen is not known.

PCR employed 60 Vbeta and 13 Jbeta primers. TCRdb's table, derived via immunoSEQ multiplex PCR, lists solely in-frame clones and lacks some. The table lists approximately 90,000 clones, around four fifths of them singletons. Sequenced sample: PBMCs. The receptor was isolated from a boy aged 5-17 years in good health and CMV-seronegative. The V and J genes are TRBV28 and TRBJ1-2; 9 nucleotides match TRBD1. Written as DNA, the CDR3 is TGTGCCAGCAGTTTTAGCGACAGGGGGGCCGATGGCTACACCTTC. Translating it yields CASSFSDRGADGYTF.